The subject of this entry is one T cell receptor (beta chain). Its specificity is not known. The data stem from a study of vaccination and CD4 T cells after COVID-19. Turning to the study itself: Subjects got two shots of BNT162b2 or mRNA-1273 vaccine. Post-COVID draws followed diagnosis by a median 101 days (range 35 to 161). The stimulating agents, overlapping spike peptides, came from SARS-CoV-2, HCoV-NL63, HCoV-OC43 and HCoV-229E.

Sequence data for DNA of cultured CD4+ T cells were generated by the Oncomine TCR Beta short-read assay. TCRdb reanalysed the PCR reads using MiXCR and keeps one entry per CDR3 protein. The sample carries about 7,100 distinct CDR3 sequences, roughly 61% recorded once. From germline, CDR1 is SGHTA and CDR2 FQGNSA. The germline V and J ends were trimmed by 5 bases and 2 bases, with 7 bases remaining between them. This CDR3 is 12 amino acids long. The treatment: approximately 9-day PBMC culture with coronavirus spike peptide pools or control peptides (ViraFEST assay). PCR positivity was dated March to December 2020, before US Alpha, Beta and Delta variants.

The clonotype originates from a human donor who had recovered from COVID-19. The source material was CD4+ T cells from blood, cultured in vitro. The gene calls are TRBV7-2 and TRBJ2-7; possible D gene TRBD1, 5 bases. CDR3 sequence: CASSRQPYEQYF. Here the CDR3 DNA reads TGTGCCAGCAGCCGACAGCCCTACGAGCAGTACTTC.